This entry is about one TCR beta chain. Its binding antigen is unknown. No much larger clonotype is one base removed from it; base qualities were not supplied. The data originate from a study of T cells after yellow fever vaccination (dated by TCRdb to about 2019). Study-level background: The SMART-Seq v4 Ultra Low Input RNA kit was used to prepare libraries from fractions with low cell numbers. To follow T-cell clones before and after primary and booster YFV17D yellow fever vaccination, bulk TCR alpha and beta repertoires were sequenced over time. Two healthy male donors, one aged 18 to 29 and one aged 30 to 40 years, were included in the cohort. Bulk PBMC replicates and cell subsets were isolated from blood drawn at multiple timepoints before and after both primary and secondary immunization.

What the treatment or condition label conveys for this sample: live attenuated yellow fever vaccine strain. At every blood-draw timepoint, two biological replicates of bulk PBMCs were collected. PBMCs were isolated from peripheral blood using a standard Ficoll-Paque protocol. TriZol was used to extract RNA from bulk PBMCs, from CD4 and CD8 fractions, and from dextramer-positive and dextramer-negative fractions. TCR cDNA was synthesized by 5'RACE template switching, which introduced a universal primer site and unique molecular identifiers. cDNA synthesis was primed from both the TCR alpha and TCR beta constant segments. Library amplification used two PCR steps, and the second PCR step added sample barcodes and sequencing adapters. Sequencing of libraries was performed on Illumina HiSeq 2500 (2x100 bp) or NovaSeq (2x150 bp). The original pipeline was this. MIGEC was used to demultiplex reads and collapse the reads into UMI consensus sequences, and MiXCR was used for V(D)J alignment. Using edgeR on replicate PBMC samples, clonotypes were called vaccine-responding if FDR was below 0.01 and the log2 fold change was above 5 up to day 15. Bulk clonotypes were assigned CD4 or CD8 identity according to which sequenced CD4 or CD8 repertoire held them at higher abundance. TCRdb redid the processing of the public reads, applying fastp at Q25 and MiXCR, and retained in-frame beta chains. Each CDR3 protein gets just one entry, which takes the most common genes and DNA from the rows behind it. The V and J calls here are based on TCRdb, not the publication. In all, the sample holds roughly 300,000 distinct CDR3 sequences, and roughly 8.6% of those were seen once. Approximately 15% of the sample is in the top ten clones.

Its CDR3 holds 13 amino acids, cysteine through phenylalanine. Just CDR3 DNA is preserved here, 39 bases in frame from base 1. V and J are truncated by 6 bases and 9 bases respectively, leaving an intervening sequence of 17 bases. What the authors observed across the whole study: Computational filtering was needed because FACS-sorted repertoires could contain abundant contaminating clonotypes from the bulk population. Most clones expanded after primary vaccination (roughly 96% of CD4 and approximately 90% of CD8) were re-detected after the booster, suggesting that broad memory maintenance occurred. The study included only a couple of donors, which limits how far the findings can be generalized. A small fraction of clonotypes showed up in both the CD4 and CD8 compartments, probably as a result of convergent recombination. Compared with the primary T-cell response, the secondary T-cell response was weaker but faster, peaking on day 5 rather than day 15.

The specimen was PBMCs, collected 45 days after the first yellow fever vaccination. The sequence was obtained from a man aged 18 to 35 who received the YFV17D yellow fever vaccine. The chain joins TRBV12-3 or TRBV12-4 to TRBJ1-2, with the D gene uncertain. The DNA sequence is as follows: TGTGCCAGCAGATCCGCCAGACGGGTCCGCTACACCTTC. Translated, this is CASRSARRVRYTF.